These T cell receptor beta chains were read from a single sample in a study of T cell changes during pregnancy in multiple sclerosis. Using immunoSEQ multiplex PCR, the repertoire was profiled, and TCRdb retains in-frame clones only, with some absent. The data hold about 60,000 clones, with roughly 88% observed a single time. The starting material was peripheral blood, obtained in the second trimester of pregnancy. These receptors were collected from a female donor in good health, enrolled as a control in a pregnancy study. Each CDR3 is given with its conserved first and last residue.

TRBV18 CASSGGLAGVTGELFF
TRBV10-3 CAITPGGLQKETQYF
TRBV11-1 CASRGVSGYTF
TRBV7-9 CASSSGQGNTEAFF
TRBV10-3 CAISGENRATNEKLFF
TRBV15 CATSRASGGPPGYTF
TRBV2 CASTEDRGPNQPQHF
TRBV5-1 CASSQSDNQETQYF
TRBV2 CATSLDRTTNQPQHF
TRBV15 CATSSRLAGVEQYF
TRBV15 CATSRDVTSGHNEQFF
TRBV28 CASGYSGRRGEQYF
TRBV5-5 CASSLSQGGYGYTF
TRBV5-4 CASSPLGHGELFF
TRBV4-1 CASSQDPDGRELFF
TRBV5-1 CASSPSSGSPQNTGELFF
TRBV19 CASDPGGGYGYTF
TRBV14 CASSQDRLQPQHF
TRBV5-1 CASSRQGALQETQYF
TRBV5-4 CASSGQAFFNEQFF
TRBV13 CASSQGLTLGEFF
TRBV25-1 CASSEGRRNQPQHF
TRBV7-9 CASSLFSGGSYEQYF
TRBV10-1 CASSEPGYEQYF
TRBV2 CARSDSSGANVLTF
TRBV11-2 CASSSGLAGQLPYEQYF
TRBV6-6 CASGDYAGTAGELFF
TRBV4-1 CASSQTSGSYNEQFF
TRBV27 CASSLAEFRNEQFF
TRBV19 CASMGGGNTIYF
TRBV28 CASTLGGLGETQYF
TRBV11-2 CASSLSQQGTEAFF
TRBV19 CASSPTSEPYNEQFF
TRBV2 CASSDPRFSTDTQYF
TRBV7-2 CASSSTSGSANTQYF
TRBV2 CASSGRGLNEQFF
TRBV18 CASSPLTSGTLSGANVLTF
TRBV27 CASSRGGPEAFF
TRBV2 CASNRSPHTEAFF
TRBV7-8 CASSLASRTNTGELFF